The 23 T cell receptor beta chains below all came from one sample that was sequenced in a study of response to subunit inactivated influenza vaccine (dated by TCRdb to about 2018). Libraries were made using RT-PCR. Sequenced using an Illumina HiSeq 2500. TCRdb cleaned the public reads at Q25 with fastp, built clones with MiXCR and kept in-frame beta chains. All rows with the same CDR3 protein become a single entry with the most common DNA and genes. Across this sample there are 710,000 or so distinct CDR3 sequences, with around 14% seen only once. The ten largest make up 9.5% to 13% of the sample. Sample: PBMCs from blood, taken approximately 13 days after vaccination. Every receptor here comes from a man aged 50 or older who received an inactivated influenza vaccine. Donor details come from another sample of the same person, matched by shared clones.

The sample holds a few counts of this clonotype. The CDR3 sequence: CASSFAELNTIYF. The CDR3 DNA follows: TGTGCCAGCAGCTTCGCTGAGCTAAACACCATATATTTT. The gene calls are TRBV11-2 and TRBJ1-3; no reliable D call. The CDR3 runs 13 residues. Germline V gene sequence: CDR1 SGHAT, CDR2 FQNNGV. Trimming stripped 3 bases from V and 6 bases from J, with 9 bases between.

CDR3 in amino acids: CASTQRVVFYNEQFF. CDR3 bases: TGTGCCAGCACCCAGAGGGTAGTTTTCTACAATGAGCAGTTCTTC. The rearrangement joins TRBV7-9 to TRBJ2-1, with D possibly matching TRBD2 (5 bases). Germline assignment: CDR1 SEHNR and CDR2 FQNEAQ (reference sequence). There are 15 residues in the CDR3. V was cut by 7 bases and J by 3 bases, with 16 bases left in between. Filled out from reference TRBV7-9 and TRBJ2-1, the complete variable domain reads DTGVSQNPRHKITKRGQNVTFRCDPISEHNRLYWYRQTLGQGPEFLTYFQNEAQLEKSRLLSDRFSAERPKGSFSTLEIQRTEQGDSAMYLCASTQRVVFYNEQFFGPGTRLTVL.

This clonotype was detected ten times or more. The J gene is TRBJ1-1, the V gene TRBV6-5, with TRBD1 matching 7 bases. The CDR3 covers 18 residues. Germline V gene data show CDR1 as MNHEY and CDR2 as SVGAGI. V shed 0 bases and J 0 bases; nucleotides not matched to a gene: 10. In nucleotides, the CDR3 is TGTGCCAGCAGTTACTCGATGATGTTCGGGACAGTGAACACTGAAGCTTTCTTT. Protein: CASSYSMMFGTVNTEAFF.

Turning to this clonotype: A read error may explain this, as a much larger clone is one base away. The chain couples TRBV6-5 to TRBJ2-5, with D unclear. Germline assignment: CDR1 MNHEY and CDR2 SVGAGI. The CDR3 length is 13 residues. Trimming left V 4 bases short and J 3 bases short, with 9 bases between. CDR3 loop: CASSLLGKETQYF. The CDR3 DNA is TGTGCCAGCAGTTTGTTAGGGAAAGAGACCCAGTACTTC.

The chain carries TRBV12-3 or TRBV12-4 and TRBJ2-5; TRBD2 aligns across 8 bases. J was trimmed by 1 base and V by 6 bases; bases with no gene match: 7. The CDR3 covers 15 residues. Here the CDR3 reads CASSTLAGPQETQYF. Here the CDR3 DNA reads TGTGCCAGCAGCACTTTAGCGGGGCCCCAAGAGACCCAGTACTTC.

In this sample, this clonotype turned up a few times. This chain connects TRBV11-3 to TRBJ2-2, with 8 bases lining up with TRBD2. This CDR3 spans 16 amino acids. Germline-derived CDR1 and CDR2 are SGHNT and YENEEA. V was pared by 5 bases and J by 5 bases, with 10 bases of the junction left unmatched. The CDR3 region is CASSHDTGGRTGELFF. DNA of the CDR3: TGTGCCAGCAGCCACGATACGGGCGGGAGGACCGGGGAGCTGTTTTTT.

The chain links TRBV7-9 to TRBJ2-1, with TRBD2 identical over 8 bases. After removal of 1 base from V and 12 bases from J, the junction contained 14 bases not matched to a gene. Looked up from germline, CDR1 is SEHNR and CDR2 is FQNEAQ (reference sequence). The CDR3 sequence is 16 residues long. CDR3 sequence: CASSLGPGLAQTGQFF. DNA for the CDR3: TGTGCCAGCAGCTTAGGGCCCGGACTAGCCCAAACGGGGCAGTTCTTC. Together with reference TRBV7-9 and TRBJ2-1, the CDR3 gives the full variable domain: DTGVSQNPRHKITKRGQNVTFRCDPISEHNRLYWYRQTLGQGPEFLTYFQNEAQLEKSRLLSDRFSAERPKGSFSTLEIQRTEQGDSAMYLCASSLGPGLAQTGQFFGPGTRLTVL.

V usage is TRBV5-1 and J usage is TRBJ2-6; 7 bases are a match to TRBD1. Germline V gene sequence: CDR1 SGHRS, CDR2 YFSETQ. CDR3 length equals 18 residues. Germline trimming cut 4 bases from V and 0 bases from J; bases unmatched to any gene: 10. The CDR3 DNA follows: TGCGCCAGCAGCCCGAGGGGACAGCAAATCTCTGGGGCCAACGTCCTGACTTTC. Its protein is CASSPRGQQISGANVLTF.

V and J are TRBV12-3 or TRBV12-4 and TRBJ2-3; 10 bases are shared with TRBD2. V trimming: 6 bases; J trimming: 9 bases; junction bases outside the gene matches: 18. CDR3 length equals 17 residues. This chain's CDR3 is CASSYTLSGGAALTQYF. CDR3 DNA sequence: TGTGCCAGCAGCTACACCCTAAGCGGGGGGGCCGCATTGACGCAGTATTTT.

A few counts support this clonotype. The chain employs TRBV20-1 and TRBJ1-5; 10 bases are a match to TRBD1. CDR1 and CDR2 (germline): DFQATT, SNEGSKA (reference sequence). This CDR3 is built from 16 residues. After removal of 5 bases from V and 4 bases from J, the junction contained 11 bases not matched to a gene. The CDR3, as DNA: TGCAGTGCTCGGGCGAGGACAGGGGGTGGAAATCAGCCCCAGCATTTT. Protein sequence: CSARARTGGGNQPQHF.

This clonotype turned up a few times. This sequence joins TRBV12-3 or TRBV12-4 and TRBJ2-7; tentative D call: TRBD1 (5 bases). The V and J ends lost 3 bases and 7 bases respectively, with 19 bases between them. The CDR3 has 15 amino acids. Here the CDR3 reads CASSFRVRGAREQYF. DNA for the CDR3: TGTGCCAGCAGTTTTCGGGTCCGTGGGGCTCGAGAGCAGTACTTC.

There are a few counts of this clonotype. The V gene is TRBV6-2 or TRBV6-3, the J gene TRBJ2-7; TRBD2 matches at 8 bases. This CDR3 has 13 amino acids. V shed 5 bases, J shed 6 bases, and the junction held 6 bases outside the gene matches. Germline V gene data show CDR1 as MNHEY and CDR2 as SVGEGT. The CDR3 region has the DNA TGTGCCAGCAGTACCGGACTAGCCGTCGAGCAGTACTTC. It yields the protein CASSTGLAVEQYF.

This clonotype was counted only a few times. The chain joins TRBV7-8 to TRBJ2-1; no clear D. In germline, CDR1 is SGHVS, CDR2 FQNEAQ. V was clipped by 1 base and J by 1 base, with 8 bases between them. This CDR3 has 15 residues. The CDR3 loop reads CASSLEYGSYNEQFF. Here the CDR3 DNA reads TGTGCCAGCAGCTTAGAGTACGGGTCCTACAATGAGCAGTTCTTC.

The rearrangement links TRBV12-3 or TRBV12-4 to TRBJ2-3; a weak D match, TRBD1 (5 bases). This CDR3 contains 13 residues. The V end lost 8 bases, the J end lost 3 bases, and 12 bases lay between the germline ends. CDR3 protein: CASLGDLTDTQYF. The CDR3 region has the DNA TGTGCCAGCTTAGGGGATTTGACAGATACGCAGTATTTT.

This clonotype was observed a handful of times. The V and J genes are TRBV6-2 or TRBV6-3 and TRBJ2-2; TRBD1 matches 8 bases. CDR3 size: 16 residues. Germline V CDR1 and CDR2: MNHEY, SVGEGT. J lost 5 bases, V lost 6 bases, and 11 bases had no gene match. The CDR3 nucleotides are TGTGCCAGCAGCGGGGCCGACAGGGGATGGACCGGGGAGCTGTTTTTT. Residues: CASSGADRGWTGELFF.

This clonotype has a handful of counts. The CDR3 DNA reads as TGCAGTGCTGCCTGGGGCAACACTGAAGCTTTCTTT. It is translated as CSAAWGNTEAFF. The chain is built from TRBV20-1 and TRBJ1-1, with D maybe TRBD1 (5 bases). Germline assignment: CDR1 DFQATT and CDR2 SNEGSKA (reference sequence). This CDR3 is 12 amino acids long. Trimming pared 5 bases from V and 2 bases from J, leaving 9 bases between.

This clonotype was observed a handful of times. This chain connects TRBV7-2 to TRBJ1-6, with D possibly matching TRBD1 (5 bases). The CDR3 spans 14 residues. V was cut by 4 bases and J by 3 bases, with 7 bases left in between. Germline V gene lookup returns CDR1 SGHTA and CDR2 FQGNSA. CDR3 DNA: TGTGCCAGCAGCTCAGACAGCTATAATTCACCCCTCCACTTT. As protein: CASSSDSYNSPLHF.

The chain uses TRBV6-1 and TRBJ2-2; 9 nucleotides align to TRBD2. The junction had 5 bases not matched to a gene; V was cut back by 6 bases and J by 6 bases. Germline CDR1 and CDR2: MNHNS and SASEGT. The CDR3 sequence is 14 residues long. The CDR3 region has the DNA TGTGCCAGCAGCTCCGGGACTAGCTCCGGGGAGCTGTTTTTT. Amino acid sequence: CASSSGTSSGELFF.

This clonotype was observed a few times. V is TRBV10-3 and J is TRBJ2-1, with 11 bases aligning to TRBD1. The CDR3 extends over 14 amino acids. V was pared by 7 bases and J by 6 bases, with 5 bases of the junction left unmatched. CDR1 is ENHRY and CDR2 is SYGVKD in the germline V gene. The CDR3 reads CAIMGTGGRNEQFF. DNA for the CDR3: TGTGCCATCATGGGGACAGGGGGTCGCAATGAGCAGTTCTTC.

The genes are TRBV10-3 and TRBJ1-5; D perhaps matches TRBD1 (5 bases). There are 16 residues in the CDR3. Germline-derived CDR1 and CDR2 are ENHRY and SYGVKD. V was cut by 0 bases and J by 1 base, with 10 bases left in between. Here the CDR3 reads CAISESSSGSNQPQHF. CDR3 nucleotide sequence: TGTGCCATCAGTGAGTCCAGTTCAGGGAGCAATCAGCCCCAGCATTTT.

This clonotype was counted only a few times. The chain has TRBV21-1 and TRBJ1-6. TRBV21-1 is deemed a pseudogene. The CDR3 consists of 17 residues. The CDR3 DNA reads TGTGCCAGCAGCAAAGAGGTCAGGGCCGCGGAAAATTCACCCCTCCACTTT. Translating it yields CASSKEVRAAENSPLHF.

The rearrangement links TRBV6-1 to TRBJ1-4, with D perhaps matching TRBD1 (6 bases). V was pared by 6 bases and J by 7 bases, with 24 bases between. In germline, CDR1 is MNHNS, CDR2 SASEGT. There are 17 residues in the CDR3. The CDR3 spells CASSLTGLGSSIEKLFF. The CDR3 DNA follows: TGTGCCAGCAGCCTAACAGGGTTGGGCTCTTCGATTGAAAAACTGTTTTTT.

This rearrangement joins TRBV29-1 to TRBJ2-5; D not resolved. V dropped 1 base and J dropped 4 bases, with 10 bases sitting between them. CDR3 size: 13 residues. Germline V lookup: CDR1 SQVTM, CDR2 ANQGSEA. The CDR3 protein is CSVEASRRETQYF. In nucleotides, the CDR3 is TGCAGCGTTGAAGCCTCGCGGCGAGAGACCCAGTACTTC.